Listed here are 21 T cell receptor beta chains from one sample, sequenced in a study of low-dose radiotherapy and immunotherapy resistance in tumors. Time point noted: before trial treatment. Both TCRalpha and TCRbeta chains were reverse transcribed with V-gene-specific primers. With a constant-region primer and a V-primer adapter, TCRs were subjected to 20 PCR cycles of amplification. TCRdb re-called the reads through MiXCR, storing one row per CDR3 protein. The sample holds 85,000 to 95,000 distinct CDR3 sequences, just under 9.5% seen once. The specimen comprised PBMCs, sampled before treatment. The receptors derive from a male donor with prostate cancer.

In this sample, this clonotype turned up many times. This rearrangement joins TRBV28 to TRBJ2-7, with D possibly TRBD1 on 5 matching bases. Trimming pared 5 bases from V and 1 base from J, leaving 15 bases between. The CDR3 has 15 amino acids. In germline, CDR1 is MDHEN, CDR2 SYDVKM. The CDR3 reads CASSLFKDMSYEQYF. The DNA of the CDR3 is TGTGCCAGCAGTCTCTTTAAGGACATGTCCTACGAGCAGTACTTC.

This clonotype was seen at least ten times. This chain's CDR3 is CASSETGLGSDTQYF. CDR3 bases: TGTGCCAGCAGTGAAACTGGCCTTGGGTCAGATACGCAGTATTTT. This rearrangement joins TRBV2 to TRBJ2-3; no reliable D call. This CDR3 is 15 amino acids long. Germline V CDR1 and CDR2: SNHLY, FYNNEI. Trimming removed 2 bases from V and 4 bases from J, with 13 bases in between.

This clonotype was counted many times. The chain couples TRBV6-2 or TRBV6-3 to TRBJ1-2, with a weak D call TRBD1 (6 bases). Germline V gene data show CDR1 as MNHEY and CDR2 as SVGEGT. Trimming stripped 7 bases from V and 4 bases from J, with 13 bases between. The CDR3 sequence is 13 residues long. The CDR3 nucleotides read TGTGCCAGCATCGCCCCGGGGGCCTATGGCTACACCTTC. Residues: CASIAPGAYGYTF.

This clonotype was seen ten or more times. This chain links TRBV7-2 with TRBJ2-3; D is perhaps TRBD2 (5 bases). Germline V gives CDR1 SGHTA, CDR2 FQGNSA. The V and J ends lost 5 bases and 1 base respectively, with 10 bases between them. The CDR3 extends over 14 amino acids. The CDR3 loop is CASSPYSGTDTQYF. The CDR3 region has the DNA TGTGCCAGCAGCCCTTATAGCGGCACAGATACGCAGTATTTT.

This clonotype was seen many times. The V call is TRBV2, the J call TRBJ1-5; a weak D match, TRBD1 (5 bases). The V end was cut by 1 base, the J end by 4 bases, with 11 bases between. This CDR3 contains 15 residues. Per germline, CDR1 SNHLY and CDR2 FYNNEI. For the CDR3, the DNA is TGTGCCAGCAGTGAAGGTCGTCAGGGAAATCAGCCCCAGCATTTT. The encoded protein is CASSEGRQGNQPQHF.

The CDR3 sequence is CASSQSDREYEQYF. CDR3 coding DNA: TGTGCCAGCAGCCAAAGCGACAGGGAATACGAGCAGTACTTC. The chain is built from TRBV27 and TRBJ2-7; 7 bases match TRBD1. This CDR3 spans 14 amino acids. The V gene end was trimmed by 6 bases and the J gene end by 4 bases; junction bases not matched to a gene: 9. Germline assignment: CDR1 MNHEY and CDR2 SMNVEV (reference sequence).

Notes on this clonotype: Because the CDR3's place on the DNA is in doubt, the DNA is left out and the CDR3 is given as listed by TCRdb. The CDR3 region is CASGGASGAANTGELFFF. The chain uses TRBV6-6 and TRBJ2-2; TRBD2 is the table's D call, not checked against the DNA. The length of the CDR3 is 18 amino acids, counting both ends. Germline V gene data show CDR1 as MNHNY and CDR2 as SVGAGI (reference sequence).

This clonotype was counted at least ten times. The V call is TRBV4-3, the J call TRBJ2-2; a weak D match, TRBD2 (6 bases). CDR3 length: 16 residues. Germline CDR1 is LGHNA and CDR2 is YSLEER. Deletions cut 3 bases from V and 1 base from J, with 12 bases between. The CDR3 protein is CASSQGTQQNTGELFF. The CDR3 nucleotides are TGCGCCAGCAGCCAGGGGACTCAGCAGAACACCGGGGAGCTGTTTTTT.

The sample holds many counts of this clonotype. The rearrangement joins TRBV7-2 to TRBJ2-5; the D is unclear. The CDR3 is 15 residues long. V was clipped by 1 base and J by 5 bases, with 14 bases between them. Looked up from germline, CDR1 is SGHTA and CDR2 is FQGNSA. CDR3 amino acids: CASSLVLGFWETQYF. The CDR3 bases are TGTGCCAGCAGCTTAGTGTTAGGGTTCTGGGAGACCCAGTACTTC.

This clonotype was seen repeatedly, ten times or more. The V and J genes are TRBV24-1 and TRBJ1-5, with a tentative D call TRBD1 (5 bases). V lost 7 bases and J 6 bases, leaving 15 bases between the germline ends. The CDR3 covers 14 residues. Per the germline V gene, CDR1 is KGHDR and CDR2 is SFDVKD. The CDR3, as DNA: TGTGCCACCAGCCGTGCCGGGGGGACTCAGCCCCAGCATTTT. It codes for CATSRAGGTQPQHF.

In regard to this clonotype: This likely reflects a read error, since a far larger clone is one base away. The J gene is TRBJ2-7, the V gene TRBV6-5; TRBD1 matches 7 bases. The germline gives CDR1 MNHEY, CDR2 SVGAGI. V shed 5 bases, J shed 4 bases, and the junction held 5 bases outside the gene matches. The CDR3 sequence is 13 residues long. CDR3 region: CASSGQDTYEQYF. CDR3 coding DNA: TGTGCCAGCAGTGGACAGGATACATACGAGCAGTACTTC.

This clonotype showed up many times. The rearrangement joins TRBV3-1 to TRBJ2-1, with no clear D. Germline values: CDR1 LGHDT, CDR2 YNNKEL (reference sequence). This CDR3 has 17 residues. Trimming cost V 0 bases and J 0 bases, with 12 bases left between them. Written as DNA, the CDR3 is TGTGCCAGCAGCCAAGACCGCGGACCCAGCTCCTACAATGAGCAGTTCTTC. Translating gives CASSQDRGPSSYNEQFF.

This clonotype came up a few times. The V and J genes are TRBV28 and TRBJ2-7; possibly TRBD2 for D (5 bases). The germline V gene encodes CDR1 MDHEN and CDR2 SYDVKM. The CDR3 loop spans 12 amino acids. V lost 6 bases, J lost 6 bases, and 12 bases lay in between. CDR3 nucleotides: TGTGCCAGCAGACCACAGAGGGTCGAGCAGTACTTC. It translates to CASRPQRVEQYF.

This clonotype was recorded at least ten times. The J gene is TRBJ2-1, the V gene TRBV10-3; the match to TRBD2 covers 10 bases. This CDR3 has 13 amino acids. Germline loops: CDR1 ENHRY, CDR2 SYGVKD. The CDR3 sequence: CASQREGYNEQFF. In nucleotides, the CDR3 is TGTGCTTCGCAGCGGGAGGGTTACAATGAGCAGTTCTTC.

This chain connects TRBV27 to TRBJ2-2; D is uncertain. The CDR3 sequence is 12 residues long. The V and J ends lost 1 base and 8 bases respectively, with 5 bases between them. Germline lookup yields CDR1 MNHEY and CDR2 SMNVEV (reference sequence). The DNA of the CDR3 is TGTGCCAGCAGTTTATTTCCGGGGGAGCTGTTTTTT. Encoded protein: CASSLFPGELFF.

In its sample, this clonotype was seen many times. The V and J genes are TRBV19 and TRBJ1-2, with D perhaps TRBD1 (5 bases). The CDR3 has 14 amino acids. Germline-derived CDR1 and CDR2 are LNHDA and SQIVND (reference sequence). Trimming left V 5 bases short and J 3 bases short, with 13 bases between. The CDR3: CASSSAGGDYGYTF. As DNA, the CDR3 is TGTGCCAGTAGTTCGGCAGGAGGGGACTATGGCTACACCTTC.

This clonotype was counted at least ten times. The chain links TRBV4-3 to TRBJ2-7; D uncertain. Trimming removed 0 bases from V and 2 bases from J, with 11 bases in between. This CDR3 has 15 amino acids. The V gene's germline CDR1 is LGHNA and CDR2 YSLEER. The CDR3 reads CASSQEDRSTYEQYF. The CDR3 coding sequence is TGCGCCAGCAGCCAAGAAGACCGAAGCACCTACGAGCAGTACTTC.

This clonotype appeared many times. The V call is TRBV2, the J call TRBJ2-1, with TRBD1 matching over 8 bases. The CDR3 contains 12 residues. CDR1 and CDR2 from the germline V gene are SNHLY and FYNNEI. V trimming: 2 bases; J trimming: 10 bases; junction bases outside the gene matches: 1. In DNA form, the CDR3 reads TGTGCCAGCAGTGAATCAGGGGGCGAGCAGTTCTTC. Its protein is CASSESGGEQFF.

The table lists this clonotype with many counts. The chain couples TRBV6-5 to TRBJ1-3; 9 bases line up with TRBD1. V was pared by 5 bases and J by 3 bases, with 8 bases of the junction left unmatched. Germline V lookup: CDR1 MNHEY, CDR2 SVGAGI. The CDR3 contains 16 residues. CDR3 sequence reads: CASSMGQGAYGNTIYF. In DNA, the CDR3 is TGTGCCAGCAGTATGGGACAGGGAGCGTATGGAAACACCATATATTTT.

This clonotype was detected many times. V is TRBV5-1 and J is TRBJ2-3, with TRBD2 matching 8 bases. Trimming cost V 2 bases and J 2 bases; bases outside gene matches: 7. The germline V gene encodes CDR1 SGHRS and CDR2 YFSETQ. The CDR3 is made up of 16 amino acids. CDR3: CASSLQAGGFTDTQYF. The CDR3 nucleotides are TGCGCCAGCAGCTTACAGGCGGGGGGATTCACAGATACGCAGTATTTT.

This clonotype was observed many times. The chain employs TRBV28 and TRBJ2-2; D unclear. V lost 6 bases to trimming and J lost 8 bases, with 13 bases between them. CDR1 is MDHEN and CDR2 is SYDVKM in the germline V gene. The CDR3 contains 13 residues. The CDR3 DNA reads as TGTGCCAGCAGCTTTCGCCGCCTAGGGGAGCTGTTTTTT. Its protein is CASSFRRLGELFF. The whole variable domain, remainder taken from reference TRBV28 and TRBJ2-2, is DVKVTQSSRYLVKRTGEKVFLECVQDMDHENMFWYRQDPGLGLRLIYFSYDVKMKEKGDIPEGYSVSREKKERFSLILESASTNQTSMYLCASSFRRLGELFFGEGSRLTVL.